This TCR beta chain appears in the sequencing data of a study of T-cell memory formation after mild COVID-19. TCRdb reanalysed the 5' RACE reads using MiXCR and keeps one entry per CDR3 protein. The sample has more than 80,000 distinct CDR3 sequences, roughly 12% seen once. The CDR3 extends over 14 amino acids. From germline, CDR1 is MNHEY and CDR2 SMNVEV (reference sequence). V gave up 2 bases and J gave up 3 bases, with 11 bases separating them. The receptor comes from an adult woman who had mild COVID-19 (a few samples of this study predate the infection). Cell type and time point are not known. The chain uses TRBV27 and TRBJ2-7; TRBD2 is a possible D gene (5 bases). The sequenced material came from PBMCs or a T cell subset sorted from them (not recorded which). The CDR3 reads CASSLNGKNYEQYF. In nucleotides, the CDR3 is TGTGCCAGCAGTTTAAACGGGAAAAACTACGAGCAGTACTTC.